This record looks at one TCR beta chain sequence and its context. These data come from a study of blood T cell repertoires in COVID-19. Study-level background: In each case, the material was cDNA or gDNA derived from T cells, B-cell-depleted T cells, or PBMCs.

All enrollees were roughly 18 to 95 years old and from 20 to 30 US areas. The study assigned cohorts using participant-reported clinical history. V gave up 3 bases and J gave up 8 bases, with 17 bases separating them. Germline CDR1 and CDR2: SEHNR and FQNEAQ (reference sequence). There are 15 residues in the CDR3. Authors' processing steps: Estimation of nucleated cell counts was performed using reference gene primer amplification. Generated by immunoSEQ multiplex PCR, the TCRdb table keeps only in-frame clones and is missing some. That table supplies the V and J calls and clone size; D and trimming were determined from the DNA. The data hold approximately 300,000 clones, with 90% observed a single time.

This clonotype originated in a man between 60 and 70 years old who had recovered from COVID-19. The chain is built from TRBV7-9 and TRBJ1-5, with D possibly TRBD1 on 5 matching bases. The sample comprised PBMCs or T cells enriched from blood (not recorded which). In DNA form, the CDR3 reads TGTGCCAGCAGCTTCGCAGCCACCCCGGGGGAGCCCCAGCATTTT. It translates to CASSFAATPGEPQHF.